The TCR beta chain under discussion was sequenced for a study of naive and memory T cell subsets. The germline V gene encodes CDR1 SGHAT and CDR2 FQDESV (reference sequence). The trim removed 4 bases at V and 3 bases at J, leaving 14 bases unmatched. The CDR3 totals 17 residues. An oligonucleotide containing a UMI was ligated to the 3' end of TCR cDNA. Whole-blood samples were under 3 ml of peripheral blood from healthy adult volunteers. In this sample, this clonotype turned up a few times. Amplification of ligated cDNA took four PCR rounds with SP2 and nested alpha and beta constant primers. Blood and skin TCR RNA was reverse transcribed with alpha and beta constant primers. MiXCR, applied by TCRdb to the 5' RACE reads, yields one record per CDR3 protein. The sample holds roughly 48,000 distinct CDR3 sequences, approximately 4.8% seen once.

The sequence derives from a female donor in good health. The gene calls are TRBV11-1 and TRBJ2-5, with 7 bases fitting TRBD1. The CDR3 spells CASSSPSGGLVKETQYF. CDR3 DNA: TGTGCCAGCAGCTCACCGTCAGGGGGTTTGGTTAAAGAGACCCAGTACTTC.